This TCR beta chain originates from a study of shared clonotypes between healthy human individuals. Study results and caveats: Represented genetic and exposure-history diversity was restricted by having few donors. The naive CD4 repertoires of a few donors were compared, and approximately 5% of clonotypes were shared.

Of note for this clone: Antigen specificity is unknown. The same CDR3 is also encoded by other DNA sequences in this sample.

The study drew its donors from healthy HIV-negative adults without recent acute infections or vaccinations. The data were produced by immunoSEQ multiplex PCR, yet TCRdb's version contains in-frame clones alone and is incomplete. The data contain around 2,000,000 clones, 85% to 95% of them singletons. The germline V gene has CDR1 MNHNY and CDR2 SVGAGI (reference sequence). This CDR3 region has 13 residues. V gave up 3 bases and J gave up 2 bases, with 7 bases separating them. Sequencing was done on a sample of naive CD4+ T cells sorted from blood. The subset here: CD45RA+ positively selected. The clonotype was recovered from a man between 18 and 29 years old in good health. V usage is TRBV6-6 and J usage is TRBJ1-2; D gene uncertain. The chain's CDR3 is CASSYTANYGYTF. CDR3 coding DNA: TGTGCCAGCAGTTATACAGCCAACTATGGCTACACCTTC.